Sequencing of this T cell receptor beta chain was carried out in a study of T cell responses to AZD1222 COVID-19 vaccine. Assay used: immunoSEQ multiplex PCR; TCRdb lists only in-frame clones, some missing. The sample lists some 120,000 clones, 80% to 90% occurring once. With 5 bases clipped from V and 2 bases from J, the junction kept 3 bases outside the gene matches. This CDR3 comprises 15 residues. The germline CDR1 and CDR2 sequences are SGHVS and FNYEAQ. The source of this sequence is an adult who received the AZD1222 COVID-19 vaccine. The chain combines TRBV7-6 with TRBJ2-1; 10 bases fit TRBD2. The specimen comprised peripheral blood, sampled 28 days after the second AZD1222 dose. CDR3 sequence reads: CASSSGGAPYNEQFF. Written as DNA, the CDR3 is TGTGCCAGCAGCAGCGGGGGGGCTCCCTACAATGAGCAGTTCTTC.